The 27 T cell receptor beta chains given below trace back to one sample, sequenced in a study of T cells in Graves' hyperthyroidism and ophthalmopathy. What was amplified from RNA transcripts were TCR beta CDR3 regions. When the TCR CDR3 underwent first-round RT-PCR, the HTBI primer set was used. TCRdb used MiXCR to reprocess the multiplex PCR reads, holding one entry per CDR3 protein. The table lists hundreds of thousands of distinct CDR3 sequences, about 13% of them singletons. Sequences were obtained from blood. These receptors were obtained from a woman under 30 with Graves' hyperthyroidism.

This clonotype occurred many times. The rearrangement joins TRBV28 to TRBJ2-2; TRBD1 matches 10 bases. V was clipped by 8 bases and J by 6 bases; unmatched bases: 6. CDR1 MDHEN and CDR2 SYDVKM come from the germline V gene. The CDR3 contains 14 residues. This CDR3 is CASGGQGEAGELFF. The CDR3 DNA is TGTGCCAGCGGAGGACAGGGGGAGGCCGGGGAGCTGTTTTTT.

This clonotype was recorded many times. J is TRBJ2-2 and V is TRBV30; no clear D gene. V lost 2 bases to trimming and J lost 5 bases, with 6 bases between them. The CDR3 is made up of 12 amino acids. Germline V gene lookup returns CDR1 GTSNPN and CDR2 SVGIG (reference sequence). The CDR3 here is CAWSISTGELFF. DNA for the CDR3: TGTGCCTGGAGTATTTCTACCGGGGAGCTGTTTTTT.

V is TRBV12-3 or TRBV12-4 and J is TRBJ1-4; D unresolved. The CDR3 covers 12 residues. V shed 5 bases and J shed 6 bases, with 7 bases lying between them. This CDR3 reads CASSLSYEKLFF. Here the CDR3 DNA reads TGTGCCAGCAGTCTATCTTATGAAAAACTGTTTTTT.

In this sample, this clonotype turned up many times. The chain carries TRBV3-1 and TRBJ2-7, with D perhaps TRBD2 (5 bases). The CDR3 has 15 amino acids. With 1 base removed from V and 0 bases from J, the gap between germline ends came to 10 bases. CDR1 is LGHDT and CDR2 is YNNKEL in the germline V gene (reference sequence). CDR3 loop: CASSQGRLLSYEQYF. DNA for the CDR3: TGTGCCAGCAGCCAAGGGAGGCTACTCTCCTACGAGCAGTACTTC.

This clonotype was detected only a few times. The genes are TRBV18 and TRBJ1-6; D is ambiguous. With 3 bases removed from V and 0 bases from J, the gap between germline ends came to 9 bases. CDR3 length equals 16 residues. Germline CDR1 and CDR2: KGHSH and LQKENI. The DNA of the CDR3 is TGTGCCAGCTCACCCGGCTCGAGCTCCTATAATTCACCCCTCCACTTT. This codes for CASSPGSSSYNSPLHF.

This clonotype was detected many times. The CDR3 region has the DNA TGTGCCAGCAGCGGGGACGGGGGCCGGGGAGAGACCCAGTACTTC. It codes for CASSGDGGRGETQYF. The rearrangement links TRBV5-6 to TRBJ2-5; D may match TRBD1 or TRBD2 (6 bases each). Germline V gene lookup returns CDR1 SGHDT and CDR2 YYEEEE. Trimming cost V 4 bases and J 4 bases, with 17 bases left between them. The CDR3 contains 15 residues.

The table lists this clonotype with many counts. This chain connects TRBV6-2 or TRBV6-3 to TRBJ2-2; D unresolved. The V end lost 4 bases, the J end lost 10 bases, and 10 bases lay between the germline ends. The CDR3 sequence is 12 residues long. Looked up from germline, CDR1 is MNHEY and CDR2 is SVGEGT. CDR3 residues: CASSFLLEELFF. CDR3 in DNA: TGTGCCAGCAGTTTCCTTCTGGAGGAGCTGTTTTTT.

This clonotype was seen repeatedly, ten times or more. The chain employs TRBV7-8 and TRBJ2-1; D call uncertain. CDR1 SGHVS and CDR2 FQNEAQ come from the germline V gene. V lost 0 bases to trimming and J lost 9 bases, with 6 bases between them. CDR3 length equals 12 residues. CDR3 bases: TGTGCCAGCAGCTTAGCGGACGGTGAGCAGTTCTTC. This encodes CASSLADGEQFF.

A note on this clonotype: A much more abundant neighbour one base away suggests this may be a read error. The chain carries TRBV6-6 and TRBJ2-7; D possibly corresponds to TRBD2 (6 bases). The closer fit of TRBJ2-1 to the DNA end suggests the J call may be wrong. The CDR3 covers 15 residues. CDR1 MNHNY and CDR2 SVGAGI come from the germline V gene (reference sequence). The CDR3 loop is CASSYSSTGLYEQFF. CDR3 sequence (DNA): TGTGCCAGCAGTTACTCTTCGACGGGACTCTACGAGCAGTTCTTC.

This clonotype was counted ten times or more. The chain employs TRBV10-3 and TRBJ1-1; a weak D match, TRBD1 (5 bases). CDR1 is ENHRY and CDR2 is SYGVKD in the germline V gene. Trimming took 7 bases from V and 0 from J, leaving 18 bases between them. The CDR3 loop spans 16 amino acids. DNA for the CDR3: TGTGCCATCATAAAACAACTCGGGACGATGAACACTGAAGCTTTCTTT. Protein sequence: CAIIKQLGTMNTEAFF.

At least ten counts were recorded for this clonotype. The chain has TRBV9 and TRBJ2-2; the D gene could be TRBD1 or TRBD2 (5 bases each). The CDR3 is 17 residues long. The V and J ends lost 0 bases and 0 bases respectively, with 12 bases between them. Germline V CDR1 and CDR2: SGDLS, YYNGEE. The DNA for the CDR3 is TGTGCCAGCAGCGTAGGGCTCGGGGCCGCGAACACCGGGGAGCTGTTTTTT. It codes for CASSVGLGAANTGELFF. The entire variable domain, with the rest obtained from reference TRBV9 and TRBJ2-2, is as follows: DSGVTQTPKHLITATGQRVTLRCSPRSGDLSVYWYQQSLDQGLQFLIQYYNGEERAKGNILERFSAQQFPDLHSELNLSSLELGDSALYFCASSVGLGAANTGELFFGEGSRLTVL.

At least ten counts were recorded for this clonotype. The gene calls are TRBV3-1 and TRBJ2-1; D may be TRBD2 (5 bases). The germline CDR1 and CDR2 sequences are LGHDT and YNNKEL (reference sequence). V shed 0 bases and J shed 6 bases, with 18 bases lying between them. The CDR3 has 17 amino acids. CDR3 sequence: CASSQDVAGTDLNEQFF. In DNA form, the CDR3 reads TGTGCCAGCAGCCAAGATGTTGCGGGCACCGACCTCAATGAGCAGTTCTTC.

This clonotype was seen repeatedly, ten times or more. V usage is TRBV20-1 and J usage is TRBJ1-5; D remains ambiguous. V dropped 7 bases and J dropped 0 bases, with 10 bases sitting between them. This CDR3 spans 13 amino acids. Germline CDR1 DFQATT, CDR2 SNEGSKA (reference sequence). CDR3 protein: CSGHTYSNQPQHF. CDR3 sequence (DNA): TGCAGTGGTCACACCTATAGCAATCAGCCCCAGCATTTT.

There are a few counts of this clonotype. The chain uses TRBV19 and TRBJ1-1; possibly TRBD1 for D (6 bases). Deletions cut 2 bases from V and 3 bases from J, with 16 bases between. This CDR3 spans 16 amino acids. Germline CDR1 is LNHDA and CDR2 is SQIVND (reference sequence). The DNA of the CDR3 is TGTGCCAGTAGTATATCGAAGGGCGCAGGGGACACTGAAGCTTTCTTT. This codes for CASSISKGAGDTEAFF.

This clonotype came up many times. The chain is built from TRBV7-3 and TRBJ1-2; 9 bases are shared with TRBD1. There are 14 residues in the CDR3. The trim removed 3 bases at V and 3 bases at J, leaving 2 bases unmatched. Germline V gene lookup returns CDR1 SGHTA and CDR2 FQGTGA. Here the CDR3 DNA reads TGTGCCAGCAGCTTGACAGGGGGTGACTATGGCTACACCTTC. Residues: CASSLTGGDYGYTF.

This clonotype was seen a handful of times. V gene TRBV13 combines with J gene TRBJ2-3; 14 bases agree with TRBD2. CDR3 length equals 16 residues. Germline assignment: CDR1 PRHDT and CDR2 FYEKMQ (reference sequence). V lost 3 bases, J lost 3 bases, and 2 bases stayed unmatched. The CDR3 nucleotides are TGTGCCAGCAGCTTGACTAGCGGGAGGGGGACAGATACGCAGTATTTT. Protein product: CASSLTSGRGTDTQYF. The full variable domain, rest sourced from reference TRBV13 and TRBJ2-3, is AAGVIQSPRHLIKEKRETATLKCYPIPRHDTVYWYQQGPGQDPQFLISFYEKMQSDKGSIPDRFSAQQFSDYHSELNMSSLELGDSALYFCASSLTSGRGTDTQYFGPGTRLTVL.

This clonotype came up many times. The chain joins TRBV12-3 or TRBV12-4 to TRBJ2-5; D gene unclear. Trimming stripped 4 bases from V and 1 base from J, with 7 bases between. The CDR3 is 13 residues long. Here the CDR3 DNA reads TGTGCCAGCAGTTATACCAGCCAAGAGACCCAGTACTTC. Residues: CASSYTSQETQYF.

This clonotype was found many times. The J gene is TRBJ2-1, the V gene TRBV5-1; D may correspond to TRBD1 or TRBD2 (5 bases each). Trimming took off 3 bases at V and 1 base at J, with 11 bases between the two ends. The CDR3 length is 15 residues. Germline CDR1 reads SGHRS; CDR2 reads YFSETQ. As DNA, the CDR3 is TGCGCCAGCAGCTCCGGGACCGTTTCCTACAATGAGCAGTTCTTC. Translation: CASSSGTVSYNEQFF.

Many counts were recorded for this clonotype. The chain joins TRBV15 to TRBJ2-6; D is unclear. The CDR3 extends over 16 amino acids. With 0 bases removed from V and 1 base from J, the gap between germline ends came to 7 bases. Germline V gives CDR1 LNHNV, CDR2 YYDKDF (reference sequence). CDR3 in amino acids: CATSRDSGSGANVLTF. CDR3 DNA sequence: TGTGCCACCAGCAGAGATTCCGGGTCTGGGGCCAACGTCCTGACTTTC.

Ten or more counts support this clonotype. This chain uses TRBV7-9 with TRBJ2-5, with TRBD2 matching 15 bases. This CDR3 is built from 15 residues. V shed 10 bases, J shed 1 base, and the junction held 4 bases outside the gene matches. Germline V gene lookup returns CDR1 SEHNR and CDR2 FQNEAQ (reference sequence). The DNA of the CDR3 is TGTGCCACGGGACTAGCGGGAGGCCCCCAAGAGACCCAGTACTTC. Translating it yields CATGLAGGPQETQYF.

The chain has TRBV7-9 and TRBJ2-7; D is uncertain. The CDR3 loop spans 20 amino acids. With 1 base removed from V and 0 bases from J, the gap between germline ends came to 25 bases. Germline loops: CDR1 SEHNR, CDR2 FQNEAQ (reference sequence). The chain's CDR3 is CASSLVGIRRSGPASYEQYF. In DNA form, the CDR3 reads TGTGCCAGCAGCTTAGTGGGCATCCGACGGTCTGGGCCTGCCTCCTACGAGCAGTACTTC.

This clonotype was detected ten times or more. CDR3 residues: CASSYGTPDTQYF. The CDR3 DNA sequence: TGTGCCAGCAGTTACGGGACCCCAGATACGCAGTATTTT. The chain recombines TRBV6-2 or TRBV6-3 with TRBJ2-3; D is tentatively TRBD1 or TRBD2 (5 bases each). Between the trimmed V and J ends, which lost 2 bases and 4 bases, there was a span of 7 bases. This CDR3 spans 13 amino acids. CDR1 and CDR2 (germline): MNHEY, SVGEGT.

The sample holds many counts of this clonotype. The gene calls are TRBV6-1 and TRBJ2-5; TRBD1 matches 9 bases. CDR1 is MNHNS and CDR2 is SASEGT in the germline V gene. The CDR3 runs 16 residues. V shed 5 bases, J shed 5 bases, and the junction held 12 bases outside the gene matches. CDR3 protein: CASSLHRDRVAETQYF. The CDR3 region has the DNA TGTGCCAGCAGTTTGCACCGGGACAGGGTTGCGGAGACCCAGTACTTC.

The table lists this clonotype with many counts. The chain combines TRBV2 with TRBJ2-6; TRBD1 is a possible D gene (6 bases). V was clipped by 6 bases and J by 4 bases, with 13 bases between them. The CDR3 has 15 residues. Looked up from germline, CDR1 is SNHLY and CDR2 is FYNNEI. The CDR3, as DNA: TGTGCCAGCAGCCAGGGGCTACCCGGGGCCAACGTCCTGACTTTC. Translated: CASSQGLPGANVLTF.

This clonotype appeared once. It may be a read error: a sequence one base away is much more abundant. J is TRBJ2-5 and V is TRBV11-2, with D hard to call. Trimming stripped 4 bases from V and 4 bases from J, with 13 bases between. Germline values: CDR1 SGHAT, CDR2 FQNNGV. The CDR3 runs 14 residues. CDR3 in DNA: TGTGCCAGCAGCTATCCGAATAGTTCAGAGACCCAGTACTTC. The encoded protein is CASSYPNSSETQYF.

Ten or more counts support this clonotype. V and J are TRBV15 and TRBJ2-3; D remains ambiguous. The CDR3 is 18 amino acids. Trimming cost V 0 bases and J 2 bases, with 18 bases left between them. Germline CDR1 and CDR2: LNHNV and YYDKDF (reference sequence). CDR3 protein: CATSRDTRLRQATDTQYF. CDR3 nucleotides: TGTGCCACCAGCAGAGACACTCGCTTACGGCAGGCCACAGATACGCAGTATTTT.

This clonotype was found many times. The genes are TRBV20-1 and TRBJ1-2; D is undetermined. The CDR3 sequence is 14 residues long. The V end was cut by 3 bases, the J end by 4 bases, with 15 bases between. Germline CDR1 DFQATT, CDR2 SNEGSKA (reference sequence). The DNA for the CDR3 is TGCAGTGCTAGCCTTGGGGAGTTCGGCTATGGCTACACCTTC. This codes for CSASLGEFGYGYTF.